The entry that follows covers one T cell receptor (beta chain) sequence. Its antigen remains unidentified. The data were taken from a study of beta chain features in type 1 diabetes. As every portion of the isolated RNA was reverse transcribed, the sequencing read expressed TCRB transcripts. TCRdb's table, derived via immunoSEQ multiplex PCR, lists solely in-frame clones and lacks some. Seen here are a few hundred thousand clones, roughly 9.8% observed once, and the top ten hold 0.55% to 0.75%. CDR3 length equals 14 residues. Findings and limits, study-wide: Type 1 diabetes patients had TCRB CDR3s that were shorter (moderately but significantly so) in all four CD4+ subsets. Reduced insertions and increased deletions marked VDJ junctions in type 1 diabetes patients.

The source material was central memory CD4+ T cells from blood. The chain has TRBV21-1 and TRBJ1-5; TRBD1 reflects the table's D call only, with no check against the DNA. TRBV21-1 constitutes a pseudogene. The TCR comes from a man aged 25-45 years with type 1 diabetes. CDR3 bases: TGTGCCGGGGACAGGTCTCTTTGCAATCAGCCCCAGCATTTT. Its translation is CAGDRSLCNQPQHF.